This TCR beta chain originates from a study of blood T cell repertoires in COVID-19. Study details: Samples of COVID-19 (acute and convalescent) were obtained from the United States, Italy and Spain. PBMCs, B-cell-depleted T cells, or T cells were the source of the cDNA or gDNA that made up the material.

The authors' processing: For nucleated cells, counts were estimated from reference gene primer amplification. TCRdb's table, derived via immunoSEQ multiplex PCR, lists solely in-frame clones and lacks some. V and J calls and clone size are given by that table; D and trimming were obtained from the DNA. The sample yields around 30,000 clones, 85% seen once. The material sequenced was peripheral blood. The TCR comes from a man between 60 and 75 years old with active COVID-19.

CDR3 protein: CASSLMSGRTNEQFF. The CDR3 coding sequence is TGTGCCAGCAGCTTAATGAGCGGGAGGACGAATGAGCAGTTCTTC. The chain has TRBV7-3 and TRBJ2-1; TRBD2 matches 9 bases. This CDR3 is built from 15 residues. The germline gives CDR1 SGHTA, CDR2 FQGTGA. Germline trimming cut 1 base from V and 7 bases from J; bases unmatched to any gene: 5.